One sample yielded the 16 T cell receptor beta chains listed below, sequenced in a study of blood T cell repertoires in COVID-19. Some clones are missing from TCRdb's copy, which holds only in-frame ones; the method was immunoSEQ multiplex PCR. The repertoire holds about 100,000 clones, with around 87% as singletons. Sequencing input: peripheral blood. Every receptor here comes from a woman aged 25 to 39 with acute or convalescent COVID-19.

The genes are TRBV5-1 and TRBJ2-1; 9 bases map to TRBD2. The CDR3 length is 15 residues. Losses at the gene ends were 2 bases for V and 7 bases for J; bases not matched to a gene: 7. Germline V gives CDR1 SGHRS, CDR2 YFSETQ. In DNA, the CDR3 is TGCGCCAGCAGCTTAATTGCTAGCGGGGAGAATGAGCAGTTCTTC. Translated, it gives CASSLIASGENEQFF.

This clone was counted only a few times. CDR3 DNA sequence: TGTGCCAGCACTGACAGGCCGAACACCGGGGAGCTGTTTTTT. Amino acid sequence: CASTDRPNTGELFF. This chain links TRBV2 with TRBJ2-2, with a weak D call TRBD1 (6 bases). Trimming removed 7 bases from V and 0 bases from J, with 9 bases in between. The CDR3 spans 14 residues. Germline lookup yields CDR1 SNHLY and CDR2 FYNNEI.

This clone was picked up a small number of times. The gene calls are TRBV7-9 and TRBJ2-7; D is unresolved. With 0 bases removed from V and 4 bases from J, the gap between germline ends came to 4 bases. The germline CDR1 and CDR2 sequences are SEHNR and FQNEAQ (reference sequence). This CDR3 comprises 12 residues. The CDR3 DNA reads as TGTGCCAGCAGCTTAGCTACTTACGAGCAGTACTTC. Translated, it gives CASSLATYEQYF.

V usage is TRBV29-1 and J usage is TRBJ1-2; TRBD1 is a possible D gene (5 bases). V lost 6 bases and J 7 bases, leaving 12 bases between the germline ends. The CDR3 sequence is 11 residues long. Looked up from germline, CDR1 is SQVTM and CDR2 is ANQGSEA. CDR3 in DNA: TGCAGCGTCCAGGGTTGGAGTGGCTACACCTTC. As protein: CSVQGWSGYTF.

The genes are TRBV4-1 and TRBJ1-2; 10 positions agree with TRBD1. The CDR3 contains 16 residues. The germline V gene has CDR1 MGHRA and CDR2 YSYEKL. V dropped 4 bases and J dropped 2; count of bases not matched to a gene: 7. The CDR3 sequence: CASSPSGQGENYGYTF. The CDR3 DNA sequence: TGCGCCAGCAGCCCTAGTGGACAGGGGGAGAACTATGGCTACACCTTC.

This chain links TRBV5-1 with TRBJ1-1; 8 nucleotides align to TRBD1. The V gene end was trimmed by 5 bases and the J gene end by 4 bases; junction bases not matched to a gene: 10. The CDR3 spans 15 residues. Germline CDR1 is SGHRS and CDR2 is YFSETQ. This CDR3 reads CASRRSQGGGTEAFF. CDR3 nucleotides: TGCGCCAGCAGGCGATCACAGGGGGGTGGCACTGAAGCTTTCTTT.

The rearrangement links TRBV5-1 to TRBJ2-6; D unresolved. Germline V gives CDR1 SGHRS, CDR2 YFSETQ. The CDR3 is made up of 16 amino acids. V was trimmed by 0 bases and J by 0 bases, leaving 7 bases between them. The DNA of the CDR3 is TGCGCCAGCAGCTTGGGGTTCTACTCTGGGGCCAACGTCCTGACTTTC. It encodes CASSLGFYSGANVLTF.

The chain links TRBV2 to TRBJ1-1, with TRBD1 as a possible D gene (5 bases). Per the germline V gene, CDR1 is SNHLY and CDR2 is FYNNEI. This CDR3 is 14 amino acids long. Trimming took off 0 bases at V and 10 bases at J, with 15 bases between the two ends. The CDR3 reads CASSEALGDFGAFF. The DNA for the CDR3 is TGTGCCAGCAGTGAAGCCCTCGGGGACTTTGGAGCTTTCTTT. The complete variable domain, with remaining parts taken from reference TRBV2 and TRBJ1-1, reads EPEVTQTPSHQVTQMGQEVILRCVPISNHLYFYWYRQILGQKVEFLVSFYNNEISEKSEIFDDQFSVERPDGSNFTLKIRSTKLEDSAMYFCASSEALGDFGAFFGQGTRLTVV.

The chain joins TRBV5-6 to TRBJ1-1; the D gene is possibly TRBD1 (5 bases). V lost 3 bases and J lost 1, with 16 bases in between. The CDR3 length is 16 residues. Per germline, CDR1 SGHDT and CDR2 YYEEEE. In nucleotides, the CDR3 is TGTGCCAGCAGCTCTTTGGGGCTACCAGGGAACACTGAAGCTTTCTTT. This encodes CASSSLGLPGNTEAFF.

The V call is TRBV15, the J call TRBJ2-4; D might be TRBD1 (5 bases). Trimming shortened V by 1 base and J by 2 bases, and 9 bases separated the two germline ends. This CDR3 region has 15 residues. Germline V gene data show CDR1 as LNHNV and CDR2 as YYDKDF (reference sequence). The DNA of the CDR3 is TGTGCCACCAGCAGAGCTGGGGCCTCCAAAAACATTCAGTACTTC. Protein product: CATSRAGASKNIQYF.

The chain combines TRBV28 with TRBJ1-3; possibly TRBD1 for D (5 bases). Germline CDR1 and CDR2: MDHEN and SYDVKM. The V gene lost 1 base and the J gene lost 5 bases, with 9 bases spanning the gap. The CDR3 runs to 14 residues. CDR3 in amino acids: CASSLSQGRNTIYF. In DNA form, the CDR3 reads TGTGCCAGCAGTTTATCCCAGGGTCGAAACACCATATATTTT.

This chain uses TRBV6-5 with TRBJ1-3; D perhaps matches TRBD1 (5 bases). V was trimmed by 8 bases and J by 4 bases, leaving 15 bases between them. This CDR3 contains 14 residues. The germline gives CDR1 MNHEY, CDR2 SVGAGI. The CDR3 coding sequence is TGTGCCAGCGGCTACTGGGGGGGAGGAAACACCATATATTTT. Its protein product is CASGYWGGGNTIYF.

About this clone itself: One end of the junction does not line up with germline, which may come from a read error. V is TRBV10-3 and J is TRBJ1-5, with 8 bases identical to TRBD1. The V gene's germline CDR1 is ENHRY and CDR2 SYGVKD. The CDR3 loop spans 14 amino acids. CDR3 amino acids: CAISPGQGKQPQHF. In nucleotides, the CDR3 is TGTGCCATCAGTCCCGGACAGGGCAAACAGCCCCAGCATTTT.

The J gene is TRBJ1-3, the V gene TRBV28; D not certain. The CDR3 is made up of 16 amino acids. Germline V CDR1 and CDR2: MDHEN, SYDVKM. Trimming took off 10 bases at V and 4 bases at J, with 23 bases between the two ends. CDR3 nucleotide sequence: TGTGCCATACTCCTACGGAGACTAAGGCGGGGAAACACCATATATTTT. Its translation is CAILLRRLRRGNTIYF.

The chain is built from TRBV21-1 and TRBJ1-6; the table's D call, TRBD1, was not checked against the DNA. TRBV21-1 is a pseudogene segment. The CDR3 sequence is 16 residues long. The DNA for the CDR3 is TGTGCCAGCAGCAAAAAAGAGAACAGGGTAAATTCACCCCTCCACTTT. Residues: CASSKKENRVNSPLHF.

The chain uses TRBV5-1 and TRBJ1-5; no reliable D call. The CDR3 contains 13 residues. CDR1 and CDR2 (germline): SGHRS, YFSETQ. The germline V and J ends were trimmed by 3 bases and 4 bases, with 8 bases remaining between them. The CDR3 loop is CASSSGSNQPQHF. The CDR3 DNA reads as TGCGCCAGCAGCTCGGGTTCTAATCAGCCCCAGCATTTT.